This TCR beta chain derives from a study of CD8+ T cells in alopecia areata. Study results and limitations: Clonality in lesional scalp, especially alopecia totalis/universalis, exceeded that of normal scalp. Scalp sequencing captures resident alphabeta T cells of normal skin too.

About this clone itself: Its antigen is not identified.

Sequencing relied on a cDNA template that was reverse transcribed from extracted RNA. Only in-frame clones appear in the TCRdb table, and some are missing; sequencing was by immunoSEQ multiplex PCR. This sample has 150,000 to 200,000 clones; around 63% occur once, and the top ten carry about 1.5%. This TCR was sampled from a human donor with alopecia areata. This material consisted of CD4+ T cells sorted from blood, taken at week 0.

The CDR3 sequence: CASSRVGVNSEAFF. For the CDR3, the DNA is TGTGCCAGCAGCAGGGTCGGGGTAAACTCTGAAGCTTTCTTT. This chain uses TRBV9 with TRBJ1-1; D gene ambiguous. This CDR3 contains 14 residues. In germline, CDR1 is SGDLS, CDR2 YYNGEE. V was cut by 4 bases and J by 6 bases, with 16 bases left in between.